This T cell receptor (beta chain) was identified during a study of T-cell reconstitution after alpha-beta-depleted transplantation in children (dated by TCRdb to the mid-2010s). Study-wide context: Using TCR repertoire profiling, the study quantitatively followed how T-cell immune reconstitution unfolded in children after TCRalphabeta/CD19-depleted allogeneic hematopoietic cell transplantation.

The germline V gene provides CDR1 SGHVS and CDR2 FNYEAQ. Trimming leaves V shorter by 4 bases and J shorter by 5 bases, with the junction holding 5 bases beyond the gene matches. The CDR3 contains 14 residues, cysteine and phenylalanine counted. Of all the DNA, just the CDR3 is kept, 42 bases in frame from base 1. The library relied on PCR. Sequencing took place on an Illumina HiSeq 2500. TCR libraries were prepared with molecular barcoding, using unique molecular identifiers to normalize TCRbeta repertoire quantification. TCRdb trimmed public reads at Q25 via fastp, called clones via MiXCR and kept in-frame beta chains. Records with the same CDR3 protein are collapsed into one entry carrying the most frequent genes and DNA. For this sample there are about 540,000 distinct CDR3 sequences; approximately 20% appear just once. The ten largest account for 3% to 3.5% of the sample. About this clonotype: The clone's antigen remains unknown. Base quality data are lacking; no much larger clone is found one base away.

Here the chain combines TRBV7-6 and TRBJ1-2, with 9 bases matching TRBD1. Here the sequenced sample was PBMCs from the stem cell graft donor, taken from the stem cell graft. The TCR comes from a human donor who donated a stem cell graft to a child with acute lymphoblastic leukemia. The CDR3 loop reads CASSSGQGSYGYTF. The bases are TGTGCCAGCAGCTCAGGACAGGGGTCTTATGGCTACACCTTC. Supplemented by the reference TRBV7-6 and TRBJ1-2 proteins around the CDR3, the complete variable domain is GAGVSQSPRYKVTKRGQDVALRCDPISGHVSLYWYRQALGQGPEFLTYFNYEAQQDKSGLPNDRFSAERPEGSISTLTIQRTEQRDSAMYRCASSSGQGSYGYTFGSGTRLTVV.